The 22 T cell receptor beta chains listed next were all sequenced from one sample in a study of identical twins. TCRdb processed the 5' RACE reads anew with MiXCR; each CDR3 protein has one entry. The sample yields 350,000 or so distinct CDR3 sequences, around an eighth seen once. The sample was also linked to a second study, of yellow fever vaccine responses in identical twins.

Source material: CD8+ T cells sorted from blood. The receptors shown here come from a woman under 30 in good health.

J is TRBJ1-5 and V is TRBV4-1; the D is unclear. Trimming removed 0 bases from V and 7 bases from J, with 13 bases in between. CDR1 and CDR2 (germline): MGHRA, YSYEKL. The CDR3 loop spans 15 amino acids. Here the CDR3 reads CASSQDGLSYQPQHF. CDR3 sequence (DNA): TGCGCCAGCAGCCAAGATGGGCTTTCATACCAGCCCCAGCATTTT.

This clonotype was counted only a few times. V usage is TRBV28 and J usage is TRBJ2-5; D unclear. Deletions cut 6 bases from V and 5 bases from J, with 16 bases between. The CDR3 loop spans 14 amino acids. CDR1 is MDHEN and CDR2 is SYDVKM in the germline V gene. The CDR3 protein is CASSPSAQWETQYF. DNA of the CDR3: TGTGCCAGCAGCCCCTCGGCCCAATGGGAGACCCAGTACTTC.

The rearrangement links TRBV3-1 to TRBJ2-1; tentatively, D is TRBD1 or TRBD2 (6 bases each). The length of the CDR3 is 15 residues. The V and J ends lost 1 base and 3 bases respectively, with 10 bases between them. Germline loops: CDR1 LGHDT, CDR2 YNNKEL (reference sequence). The CDR3 here is CASSQGGAVYNEQFF. CDR3 bases: TGTGCCAGCAGCCAAGGGGGGGCAGTCTACAATGAGCAGTTCTTC.

The chain couples TRBV9 to TRBJ1-4; D remains unclear. Germline CDR1 reads SGDLS; CDR2 reads YYNGEE. This CDR3 contains 14 residues. Trimming cost V 4 bases and J 5 bases, with 12 bases left between them. The CDR3 spells CASSITAANEKLFF. As DNA, the CDR3 is TGTGCCAGCAGCATTACAGCGGCGAATGAAAAACTGTTTTTT.

This rearrangement joins TRBV24-1 to TRBJ2-3; D remains unclear. Germline CDR1 reads KGHDR; CDR2 reads SFDVKD. The CDR3 spans 20 residues. The ends were cut back, 3 bases at V and 3 bases at J, with 27 bases in the middle. CDR3 DNA: TGTGCCACCAGTGATGTCCCGGCTCCGACTGCAATCTGGTTTACAGATACGCAGTATTTT. Its protein product is CATSDVPAPTAIWFTDTQYF.

This rearrangement joins TRBV28 to TRBJ1-2; D call uncertain. CDR3 length: 13 amino acids. Trimming cost V 3 bases and J 10 bases, with 15 bases left between them. CDR1 MDHEN and CDR2 SYDVKM come from the germline V gene. The CDR3 DNA is TGTGCCAGCAGTTTGCTGGTTCTCGGTTACTACACCTTC. Protein: CASSLLVLGYYTF.

The chain has TRBV7-9 and TRBJ2-2; TRBD2 agrees at 11 bases. This CDR3 is 13 amino acids long. Per germline, CDR1 SEHNR and CDR2 FQNEAQ (reference sequence). With 10 bases clipped from V and 4 bases from J, the junction kept 2 bases outside the gene matches. As DNA, the CDR3 is TGTGCCACCCTAGCGGGAGGCACCGGGGAGCTGTTTTTT. Protein product: CATLAGGTGELFF.

As DNA, the CDR3 is TGTGCCAGCAGTCGAAGGCAAGGGTCGTCCTACGAGCAGTACGTC. Its protein is CASSRRQGSSYEQYV. The V gene is TRBV27, the J gene TRBJ2-7; no definite D call. The germline V and J ends were trimmed by 5 bases and 1 base, with 15 bases remaining between them. The CDR3 is 15 residues long. From germline, CDR1 is MNHEY and CDR2 SMNVEV (reference sequence).

V and J are TRBV12-3 or TRBV12-4 and TRBJ2-1, with D unresolved. CDR3 length: 14 amino acids. V gave up 3 bases and J gave up 8 bases, with 14 bases separating them. The CDR3 DNA follows: TGTGCCAGCAGTTTCAACCCTTCTGGCCATGAGCAGTTCTTC. This translates into CASSFNPSGHEQFF.

This clonotype has ten or more counts. The J gene is TRBJ2-7, the V gene TRBV4-1; 11 nucleotides line up with TRBD2. Trimming at V came to 0 bases and at J to 3 bases, leaving 1 base not matched to a gene. CDR3 length: 15 amino acids. CDR1 and CDR2 from the germline V gene are MGHRA and YSYEKL. The CDR3 DNA sequence: TGCGCCAGCAGCCAAGAGGGACTAGCGGTCTACGAGCAGTACTTC. Amino acids: CASSQEGLAVYEQYF.

This clonotype came up many times. The V gene is TRBV5-1, the J gene TRBJ2-7, with D maybe TRBD1 (6 bases). CDR3 length: 14 residues. Germline values: CDR1 SGHRS, CDR2 YFSETQ. V was clipped by 4 bases and J by 4 bases, with 15 bases between them. The DNA for the CDR3 is TGCGCCAGCAGCACCAGGGGTAGGGGTTACGAGCAGTACTTC. Protein product: CASSTRGRGYEQYF. The full variable domain, rest sourced from reference TRBV5-1 and TRBJ2-7, is KAGVTQTPRYLIKTRGQQVTLSCSPISGHRSVSWYQQTPGQGLQFLFEYFSETQRNKGNFPGRFSGRQFSNSRSEMNVSTLELGDSALYLCASSTRGRGYEQYFGPGTRLTVT.

This clonotype was seen a handful of times. The chain links TRBV7-9 to TRBJ2-5, with D possibly matching TRBD2 (5 bases). CDR1 SEHNR and CDR2 FQNEAQ come from the germline V gene (reference sequence). Trimming cost V 2 bases and J 1 base, with 8 bases left between them. This CDR3 has 14 amino acids. The chain's CDR3 is CASSLSTSQETQYF. The DNA for the CDR3 is TGTGCCAGCAGCTTAAGTACTAGCCAAGAGACCCAGTACTTC.

This clonotype was recorded a few times. This chain connects TRBV7-6 to TRBJ2-1, with 11 bases aligning to TRBD2. The junction had 1 base not matched to a gene; V was cut back by 1 base and J by 2 bases. Germline assignment: CDR1 SGHVS and CDR2 FNYEAQ. The CDR3 runs to 16 residues. CDR3 DNA sequence: TGTGCCAGCAGCTTAGAACTAGCGGGAGCCTACAATGAGCAGTTCTTC. Encoded protein: CASSLELAGAYNEQFF.

This clonotype was seen a few times. This rearrangement joins TRBV27 to TRBJ2-1; 9 bases agree with TRBD2. This CDR3 spans 15 amino acids. Germline values: CDR1 MNHEY, CDR2 SMNVEV (reference sequence). The ends lost 8 bases at V and 3 bases at J; junction bases unmatched: 8. The CDR3 protein is CASGPSGGLYNEQFF. Here the CDR3 DNA reads TGTGCCAGCGGCCCAAGCGGGGGGCTCTACAATGAGCAGTTCTTC.

This clonotype was counted only a few times. The V gene is TRBV24-1, the J gene TRBJ2-2; 8 bases match TRBD1. J was trimmed by 4 bases and V by 12 bases; bases with no gene match: 12. CDR3 length equals 15 residues. Per the germline V gene, CDR1 is KGHDR and CDR2 is SFDVKD. The CDR3 bases are TGTGCCTCTAGCGCGGACAGGGATCTCACCGGGGAGCTGTTTTTT. Its protein is CASSADRDLTGELFF.

The chain is built from TRBV27 and TRBJ1-3, with 7 bases that match TRBD1. Per the germline V gene, CDR1 is MNHEY and CDR2 is SMNVEV (reference sequence). Trimming cost V 5 bases and J 16 bases; bases outside gene matches: 14. This CDR3 has 13 residues. CDR3 sequence reads: CASSRLYRGALYF. CDR3 nucleotide sequence: TGTGCCAGCAGTCGATTATACAGGGGCGCGCTCTATTTT.

The CDR3 loop reads CASSQGGTYEQYF. In nucleotides, the CDR3 is TGTGCCAGCAGCCAGGGGGGTACCTACGAGCAGTACTTC. This chain connects TRBV7-6 to TRBJ2-7; weak D call: TRBD1 (7 bases). With 5 bases removed from V and 2 bases from J, the gap between germline ends came to 10 bases. This CDR3 has 13 residues. CDR1 and CDR2 (germline): SGHVS, FNYEAQ.

The CDR3 nucleotides read TGTGCCAGCAGCCAAATATCGACAGGGGGGTTTGACACTGAAGCTTTCTTT. This gives the protein CASSQISTGGFDTEAFF. The V and J genes are TRBV3-1 and TRBJ1-1; 9 nucleotides line up with TRBD1. Per the germline V gene, CDR1 is LGHDT and CDR2 is YNNKEL (reference sequence). V dropped 2 bases and J dropped 3; count of bases not matched to a gene: 10. This CDR3 is built from 17 residues.

This clonotype has at least ten counts. The CDR3 region has the DNA TGCGCCAGCACAGGACGAAACGAGCAGTACTTC. Protein product: CASTGRNEQYF. The chain is built from TRBV5-1 and TRBJ2-7; no clear D gene. V shed 6 bases and J shed 5 bases, with 9 bases lying between them. CDR3 length: 11 residues. Germline V CDR1 and CDR2: SGHRS, YFSETQ.

This clonotype was observed at least ten times. The rearrangement uses TRBV4-1 and TRBJ2-7; D is perhaps TRBD1 or TRBD2 (5 bases each). V shed 4 bases and J shed 2 bases, with 21 bases lying between them. Germline V gene sequence: CDR1 MGHRA, CDR2 YSYEKL. CDR3 length: 17 residues. The CDR3 loop reads CASSLFFAPGDPYEQYV. The CDR3 DNA reads as TGCGCCAGCAGCCTGTTTTTTGCCCCTGGGGACCCCTACGAGCAGTACGTC.

The gene calls are TRBV20-1 and TRBJ1-1, with no clear D. The CDR3 loop spans 12 amino acids. The germline V gene encodes CDR1 DFQATT and CDR2 SNEGSKA (reference sequence). V shed 6 bases and J shed 4 bases, with 12 bases lying between them. CDR3: CSADTGSTEAFF. In DNA form, the CDR3 reads TGCAGTGCCGATACGGGGAGCACTGAAGCTTTCTTT.

This clonotype was recorded a few times. V is TRBV12-3 or TRBV12-4 and J is TRBJ2-2; D possibly corresponds to TRBD1 (6 bases). This CDR3 region has 17 residues. Trimming cost V 6 bases and J 8 bases, with 25 bases left between them. The CDR3 is CASSSDSGQQWWGELFF. CDR3 coding DNA: TGTGCCAGCAGCTCAGATTCCGGACAGCAATGGTGGGGGGAGCTGTTTTTT.